This T cell receptor beta chain appears in the sequencing data of a study of blood T cell repertoires in COVID-19. Looked up from germline, CDR1 is SGHRS and CDR2 is YFSETQ. The CDR3 covers 13 residues. V shed 0 bases and J shed 0 bases, with 4 bases lying between them. This clone was seen a single time. Other DNA sequences of this sample code for an identical CDR3. The protocol was immunoSEQ multiplex PCR, while the TCRdb copy is restricted to in-frame clones and leaves out a portion. The table lists approximately 230,000 clones, around 80% of them singletons. The V gene is TRBV5-1, the J gene TRBJ2-7; no definite D call. This clonotype was sampled from a woman aged 40 to 50 with active or convalescent COVID-19. Sequencing was carried out using peripheral blood. The CDR3 reads CASSLGSSYEQYF. In nucleotides, the CDR3 is TGCGCCAGCAGCTTGGGGAGCTCCTACGAGCAGTACTTC.